The 29 T cell receptor beta chains below all came from one sample that was sequenced in a study of T cell changes during pregnancy in multiple sclerosis (dated by TCRdb to the late 2010s). Libraries came from the immunoSEQ multiplex PCR assay. In its TCRdb copy, this immuneACCESS table keeps in-frame sequences only and misses some clones. Where compared with another copy, unresolved V genes explain less than half of these, and the others have no known cause. In all, the sample holds roughly 49,000 clones, and about 91% of those were seen once. Of the sample, 0.95% to 1% falls within the top ten clones. Sequencing was performed on peripheral blood, taken after pregnancy. The receptor source for this set is a female donor with multiple sclerosis, enrolled in a pregnancy study.

This chain uses TRBV20-1 with TRBJ2-1, with D unresolved. Germline CDR1 reads DFQATT; CDR2 reads SNEGSKA (reference sequence). V dropped 0 bases and J dropped 9 bases, with 6 bases sitting between them. The CDR3 consists of 11 residues. CDR3 in amino acids: CSARDNPEQFF. CDR3 sequence (DNA): TGCAGTGCTAGAGATAATCCTGAGCAGTTCTTC.

The J gene is TRBJ1-1, the V gene TRBV14, with D perhaps TRBD1 (6 bases). In germline, CDR1 is SGHDN, CDR2 FVKESK. Deletions cut 4 bases from V and 5 bases from J, with 14 bases between. CDR3 length equals 14 residues. The CDR3: CASSLLRGWTEAFF. For the CDR3, the DNA is TGTGCCAGCAGCCTCCTCAGGGGATGGACTGAAGCTTTCTTT.

This chain links TRBV7-9 with TRBJ1-2, with D possibly TRBD1 on 5 matching bases. Looked up from germline, CDR1 is SEHNR and CDR2 is FQNEAQ (reference sequence). The CDR3 has 14 residues. V lost 1 base, J lost 8 bases, and 14 bases lay in between. The CDR3 nucleotides are TGTGCCAGCAGCTTAGGTTTCAGGGTTGCGGGCTACACCTTC. It specifies CASSLGFRVAGYTF.

This chain's CDR3 is CASSFGDRGRGETQYF. CDR3 bases: TGTGCCAGCAGCTTCGGAGACAGGGGGCGGGGAGAGACCCAGTACTTC. V usage is TRBV11-3 and J usage is TRBJ2-5; TRBD1 matches 10 bases. Germline CDR1 reads SGHNT; CDR2 reads YENEEA. The CDR3 runs to 16 residues. J lost 4 bases, V lost 3 bases, and 8 bases had no gene match.

The gene calls are TRBV11-3 and TRBJ2-3; TRBD2 is a possible D gene (5 bases). Germline CDR1 SGHNT, CDR2 YENEEA. The CDR3 has 12 residues. The CDR3 DNA reads TGTGCGTCGGGGAGTGGCACAGATACGCAGTATTTT. It specifies CASGSGTDTQYF.

This rearrangement joins TRBV19 to TRBJ2-2; 8 bases are shared with TRBD1. Germline-derived CDR1 and CDR2 are LNHDA and SQIVND (reference sequence). V shed 10 bases, J shed 1 base, and the junction held 5 bases outside the gene matches. The CDR3 loop spans 14 amino acids. The chain's CDR3 is CATKQGGNTGELFF. The CDR3, as DNA: TGTGCCACCAAACAGGGGGGGAACACCGGGGAGCTGTTTTTT.

The CDR3, as DNA: TGTGCCAGCAGCGTAGGAGGGTCCTACAATGAGCAGTTCTTC. Translated: CASSVGGSYNEQFF. This sequence joins TRBV9 and TRBJ2-1; TRBD2 might be the D (5 bases). Deletions cut 0 bases from V and 1 base from J, with 5 bases between. This CDR3 is built from 14 residues. Germline CDR1 SGDLS, CDR2 YYNGEE.

This clone was counted a single time. The V gene is TRBV12-5, the J gene TRBJ2-3, with D perhaps TRBD1 (6 bases). The V and J ends lost 0 bases and 5 bases respectively, with 6 bases between them. CDR3 length: 13 residues. Germline V gene data show CDR1 as LGHNT and CDR2 as FRNRAP. For the CDR3, the DNA is TGTGCTAGTGGTTTGGTAGGGGGAGATACGCAGTATTTT. This gives the protein CASGLVGGDTQYF.

This chain uses TRBV2 with TRBJ1-2; 9 nucleotides align to TRBD1. The CDR3 length is 14 residues. J gave up 8 bases and V 8 bases, and 12 bases lay outside the gene matches. Germline V gene sequence: CDR1 SNHLY, CDR2 FYNNEI. The CDR3 spells CASGGATGGNGYTF. The CDR3 coding sequence is TGTGCCAGCGGAGGGGCGACAGGGGGAAACGGCTACACCTTC.

The chain links TRBV5-5 to TRBJ2-3, with TRBD2 identical over 11 bases. The CDR3 has 16 amino acids. Trimming took 4 bases from V and 6 from J; bases not matched to a gene: 10. Germline CDR1 and CDR2: SGHKS and YYEKEE (reference sequence). The CDR3 sequence: CASSREPSGGLDTQYF. The DNA for the CDR3 is TGTGCCAGCAGCCGCGAGCCTAGCGGGGGGCTGGATACGCAGTATTTT. Drawing the rest from reference TRBV5-5 and TRBJ2-3, the complete variable domain is DAGVTQSPTHLIKTRGQQVTLRCSPISGHKSVSWYQQVLGQGPQFIFQYYEKEERGRGNFPDRFSARQFPNYSSELNVNALLLGDSALYLCASSREPSGGLDTQYFGPGTRLTVL.

This clone was seen once. The chain links TRBV2 to TRBJ1-1; 7 bases agree with TRBD1. J was trimmed by 7 bases and V by 6 bases; bases with no gene match: 8. The CDR3 has 13 amino acids. Germline CDR1 and CDR2: SNHLY and FYNNEI. CDR3 region: CASSVTGVLEAFF. The DNA for the CDR3 is TGTGCCAGCAGCGTAACAGGGGTACTTGAAGCTTTCTTT.

This CDR3 reads CASQTGVGSDTQYF. In DNA form, the CDR3 reads TGTGCCAGCCAAACAGGGGTCGGCAGTGATACGCAGTATTTT. The rearrangement joins TRBV18 to TRBJ2-3, with 7 positions matching TRBD1. J lost 6 bases, V lost 8 bases, and 11 bases had no gene match. The CDR3 length is 14 residues. Germline lookup yields CDR1 KGHSH and CDR2 LQKENI.

The J gene is TRBJ2-7, the V gene TRBV30; 8 bases are a match to TRBD1. CDR1 is GTSNPN, CDR2 SVGIG, per germline (reference sequence). Unmatched junction bases numbered 31, after V lost 0 bases and J lost 3 bases. The CDR3 has 23 residues. This chain's CDR3 is CAWSVPGQGLRAPHKGGYYEQYF. The CDR3 region has the DNA TGTGCCTGGAGTGTCCCCGGACAGGGCCTACGAGCTCCCCATAAGGGCGGGTACTACGAGCAGTACTTC.

The rearrangement links TRBV19 to TRBJ1-1; possibly TRBD1 for D (5 bases). Germline-derived CDR1 and CDR2 are LNHDA and SQIVND (reference sequence). This CDR3 region has 12 residues. The V gene lost 5 bases and the J gene lost 7 bases, with 11 bases spanning the gap. The DNA of the CDR3 is TGTGCCAGTAGTTTCCGAGACAGTGAAGCTTTCTTT. Translating gives CASSFRDSEAFF.

The V call is TRBV6-4, the J call TRBJ2-7, with a possible D match to TRBD2 (6 bases). The CDR3 length is 14 residues. V was clipped by 2 bases and J by 7 bases, with 15 bases between them. Germline CDR1 MRHNA, CDR2 SNTAGT. The CDR3 loop is CASSDAVAGREQYF. In DNA form, the CDR3 reads TGTGCCAGCAGTGACGCAGTGGCGGGGAGGGAGCAGTACTTC.

The chain uses TRBV4-1 and TRBJ1-1; D is perhaps TRBD1 (6 bases). V lost 2 bases and J 4 bases, leaving 8 bases between the germline ends. The CDR3 extends over 13 amino acids. CDR1 and CDR2 (germline): MGHRA, YSYEKL. The chain's CDR3 is CASSQQGPTEAFF. The CDR3 DNA sequence: TGCGCCAGCAGCCAACAGGGGCCCACTGAAGCTTTCTTT.

The chain links TRBV19 to TRBJ1-2, with D maybe TRBD1 (5 bases). This CDR3 is built from 14 residues. The germline CDR1 and CDR2 sequences are LNHDA and SQIVND (reference sequence). V lost 7 bases and J lost 3, with 15 bases in between. As DNA, the CDR3 is TGTGCCAGTACTCAGGGCGTCATATACTATGGCTACACCTTC. This translates into CASTQGVIYYGYTF.

The chain links TRBV18 to TRBJ1-3; no clear D. This CDR3 is built from 15 residues. CDR1 is KGHSH and CDR2 is LQKENI in the germline V gene. Between the trimmed V and J ends, which lost 3 bases and 7 bases, there was a span of 16 bases. In DNA, the CDR3 is TGTGCCAGCTCACCCGCCCCCCGGGAGGGCAACACCATATATTTT. Protein sequence: CASSPAPREGNTIYF.

In this sample, this clone turned up once. The chain couples TRBV9 to TRBJ1-3; D is perhaps TRBD1 (6 bases). The CDR3 length is 17 residues. Germline CDR1 and CDR2: SGDLS and YYNGEE. V was clipped by 4 bases and J by 2 bases, with 19 bases between them. CDR3 sequence: CASSPRGGQLTGNTIYF. The CDR3 nucleotides are TGTGCCAGCAGCCCCCGAGGAGGACAGCTTACTGGAAACACCATATATTTT.

Turning to this clone: One junction end does not reproduce the germline sequence, and a read error may be involved. J is TRBJ2-1 and V is TRBV7-7; 13 bases fit TRBD2. This CDR3 contains 17 residues. CDR1 is SSHAT and CDR2 is FNYEAQ in the germline V gene (reference sequence). CDR3 in amino acids: CASSRRTSGGGYNEQFF. The CDR3 region has the DNA TGTGCTAGCAGCCGTCGTACTAGCGGGGGGGGATACAATGAGCAGTTCTTC.

The chain uses TRBV6-1 and TRBJ2-4, with 9 bases identical to TRBD1. V was pared by 1 base and J by 9 bases, with 7 bases of the junction left unmatched. The germline V gene encodes CDR1 MNHNS and CDR2 SASEGT. CDR3 length equals 15 residues. The CDR3 coding sequence is TGTGCCAGCAGTGAAGTAGGGACAGGGAAGGGCATTCAGTACTTC. Translation: CASSEVGTGKGIQYF.

The chain employs TRBV19 and TRBJ1-5; no clear D. There are 18 residues in the CDR3. Germline CDR1 LNHDA, CDR2 SQIVND (reference sequence). V was clipped by 0 bases and J by 3 bases, with 18 bases between them. The CDR3 spells CASSIDSIGGDYNQPQHF. CDR3 bases: TGTGCCAGTAGTATAGATTCTATTGGAGGAGACTACAATCAGCCCCAGCATTTT.

This clone was found once. The chain has TRBV30 and TRBJ1-5; D is unresolved. Germline CDR1 GTSNPN, CDR2 SVGIG (reference sequence). Trimming shortened V by 0 bases and J by 2 bases, and 5 bases separated the two germline ends. The CDR3 is 13 residues long. The CDR3 sequence: CAWSVSGNQPQHF. In nucleotides, the CDR3 is TGTGCCTGGAGTGTATCTGGCAATCAGCCCCAGCATTTT.

This chain connects TRBV5-1 to TRBJ1-1; 10 bases fit TRBD1. Germline-derived CDR1 and CDR2 are SGHRS and YFSETQ. The CDR3 runs to 15 residues. Unmatched junction bases numbered 8, after V lost 3 bases and J lost 6 bases. The CDR3 reads CASSSGQGPHPEAFF. DNA of the CDR3: TGCGCCAGCAGCTCGGGACAGGGGCCGCACCCTGAAGCTTTCTTT.

The CDR3 DNA sequence: TGTGCCAGCAGCTACCCTACGCGGGGGGGGAATGAGCAGTTCTTC. This translates into CASSYPTRGGNEQFF. The rearrangement uses TRBV5-6 and TRBJ2-1; 9 positions agree with TRBD2. From germline, CDR1 is SGHDT and CDR2 YYEEEE. Losses at the gene ends were 3 bases for V and 7 bases for J; bases not matched to a gene: 8. The CDR3 covers 15 residues.

This clone was found a few times. This sequence joins TRBV21-1 and TRBJ1-5; the listed D gene, TRBD1, was not tested against the DNA. TRBV21-1 is a recognized pseudogene. This CDR3 is built from 14 residues. This CDR3 is CASIVQGAGQPQHF. CDR3 in DNA: TGTGCCAGCATCGTACAGGGGGCGGGTCAGCCCCAGCATTTT.

This clone was detected only a few times. The chain uses TRBV29-1 and TRBJ1-1; D ambiguous. With 2 bases removed from V and 14 bases from J, the gap between germline ends came to 6 bases. Germline assignment: CDR1 SQVTM and CDR2 ANQGSEA. CDR3 length: 8 residues. This chain's CDR3 is CSVEFRFF. In DNA form, the CDR3 reads TGCAGCGTTGAATTCCGGTTCTTT.

V and J are TRBV5-1 and TRBJ2-5, with 8 bases lining up with TRBD2. The germline V gene has CDR1 SGHRS and CDR2 YFSETQ. The CDR3 extends over 15 amino acids. J gave up 5 bases and V 0 bases, and 6 bases lay outside the gene matches. The CDR3 DNA reads TGCGCCAGCAGCTTGGAAGTTAGCGGGGTGGAGACCCAGTACTTC. This encodes CASSLEVSGVETQYF.

The chain has TRBV5-1 and TRBJ2-6; no clear D gene. Trimming removed 1 base from V and 0 bases from J, with 5 bases in between. CDR1 and CDR2 (germline): SGHRS, YFSETQ. The CDR3 sequence is 15 residues long. In DNA form, the CDR3 reads TGCGCCAGCAGCTTGCCAGGCTCTGGGGCCAACGTCCTGACTTTC. It specifies CASSLPGSGANVLTF. Drawing the rest from reference TRBV5-1 and TRBJ2-6, the complete variable domain is KAGVTQTPRYLIKTRGQQVTLSCSPISGHRSVSWYQQTPGQGLQFLFEYFSETQRNKGNFPGRFSGRQFSNSRSEMNVSTLELGDSALYLCASSLPGSGANVLTFGAGSRLTVL.